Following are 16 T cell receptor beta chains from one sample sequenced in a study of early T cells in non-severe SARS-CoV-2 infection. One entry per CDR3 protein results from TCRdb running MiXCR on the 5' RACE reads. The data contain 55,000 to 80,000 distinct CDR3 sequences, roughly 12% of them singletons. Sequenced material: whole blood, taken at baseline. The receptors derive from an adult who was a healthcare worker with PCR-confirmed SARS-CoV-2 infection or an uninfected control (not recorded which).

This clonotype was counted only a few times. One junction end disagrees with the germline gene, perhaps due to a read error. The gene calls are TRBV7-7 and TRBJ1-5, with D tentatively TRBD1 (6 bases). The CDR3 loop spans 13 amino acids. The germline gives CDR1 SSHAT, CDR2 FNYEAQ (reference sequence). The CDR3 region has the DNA TGTGCTAGCAGCTCAGGGGTGAATCAGCCCCAGCATTTT. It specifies CASSSGVNQPQHF.

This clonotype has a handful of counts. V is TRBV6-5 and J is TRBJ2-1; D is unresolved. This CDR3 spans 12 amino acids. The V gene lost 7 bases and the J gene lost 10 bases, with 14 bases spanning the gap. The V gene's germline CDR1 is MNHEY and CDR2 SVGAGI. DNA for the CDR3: TGTGCCAGCACAGACCGGCTCAGAGAGCAGTTCTTC. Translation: CASTDRLREQFF.

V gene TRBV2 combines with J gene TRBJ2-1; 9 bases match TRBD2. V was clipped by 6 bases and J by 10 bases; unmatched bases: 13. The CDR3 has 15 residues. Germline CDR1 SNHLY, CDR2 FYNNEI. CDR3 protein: CASRTGTSPPGEQFF. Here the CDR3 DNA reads TGTGCCAGCAGAACCGGGACTAGCCCGCCGGGGGAGCAGTTCTTC. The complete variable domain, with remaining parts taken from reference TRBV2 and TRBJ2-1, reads EPEVTQTPSHQVTQMGQEVILRCVPISNHLYFYWYRQILGQKVEFLVSFYNNEISEKSEIFDDQFSVERPDGSNFTLKIRSTKLEDSAMYFCASRTGTSPPGEQFFGPGTRLTVL.

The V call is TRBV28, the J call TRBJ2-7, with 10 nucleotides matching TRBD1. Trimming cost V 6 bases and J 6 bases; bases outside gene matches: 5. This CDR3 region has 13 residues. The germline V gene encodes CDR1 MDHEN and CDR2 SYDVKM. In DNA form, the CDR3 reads TGTGCCAGCAGGAGACAGGGGGCGGCCGAGCAGTACTTC. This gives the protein CASRRQGAAEQYF.

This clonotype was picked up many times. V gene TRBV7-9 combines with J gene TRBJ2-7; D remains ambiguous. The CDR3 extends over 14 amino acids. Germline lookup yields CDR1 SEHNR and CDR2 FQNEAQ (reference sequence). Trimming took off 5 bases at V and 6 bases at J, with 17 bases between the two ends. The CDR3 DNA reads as TGTGCCAGCAGCCAACCCTCACCCCTATCCGAGCAGTACTTC. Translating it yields CASSQPSPLSEQYF.

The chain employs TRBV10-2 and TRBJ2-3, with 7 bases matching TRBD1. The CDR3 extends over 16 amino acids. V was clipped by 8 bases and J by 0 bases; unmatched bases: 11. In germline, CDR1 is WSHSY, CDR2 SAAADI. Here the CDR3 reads CASSKAGTASTDTQYF. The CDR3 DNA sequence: TGCGCCAGCTCAAAGGCCGGGACAGCTAGCACAGATACGCAGTATTTT.

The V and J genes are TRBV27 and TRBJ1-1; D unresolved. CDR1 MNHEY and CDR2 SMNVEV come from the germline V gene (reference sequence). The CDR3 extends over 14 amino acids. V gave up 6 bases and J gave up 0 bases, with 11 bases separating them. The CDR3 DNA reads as TGTGCCAGCAGCCCGATTTTGGTGAACACTGAAGCTTTCTTT. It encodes CASSPILVNTEAFF.

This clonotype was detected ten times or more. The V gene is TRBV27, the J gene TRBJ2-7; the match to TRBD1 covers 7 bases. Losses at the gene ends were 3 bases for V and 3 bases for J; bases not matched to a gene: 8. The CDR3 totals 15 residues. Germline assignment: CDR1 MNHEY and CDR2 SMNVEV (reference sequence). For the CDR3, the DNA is TGTGCCAGCAGTTTGGCCGGACAGGAGAACTACGAGCAGTACTTC. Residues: CASSLAGQENYEQYF.

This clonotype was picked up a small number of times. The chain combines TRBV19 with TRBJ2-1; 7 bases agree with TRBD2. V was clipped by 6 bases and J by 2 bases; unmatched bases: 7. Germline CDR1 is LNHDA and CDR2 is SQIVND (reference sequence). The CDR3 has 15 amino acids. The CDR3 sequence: CASRPGLGTYNEQFF. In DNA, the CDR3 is TGTGCCAGTAGACCCGGACTAGGGACCTACAATGAGCAGTTCTTC.

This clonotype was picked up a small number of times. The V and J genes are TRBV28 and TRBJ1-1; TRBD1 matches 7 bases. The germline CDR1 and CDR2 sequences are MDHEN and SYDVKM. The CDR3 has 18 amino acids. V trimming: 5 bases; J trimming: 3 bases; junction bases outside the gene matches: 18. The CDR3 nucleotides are TGTGCCAGCAGTCCGGCCCGGGACAGATCCTTTTGGGACACTGAAGCTTTCTTT. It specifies CASSPARDRSFWDTEAFF.

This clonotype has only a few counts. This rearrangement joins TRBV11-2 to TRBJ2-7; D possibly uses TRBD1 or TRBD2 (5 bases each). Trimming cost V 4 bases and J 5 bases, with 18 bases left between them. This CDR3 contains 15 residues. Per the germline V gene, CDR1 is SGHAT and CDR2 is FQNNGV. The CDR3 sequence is CASSSTGTSNHEQYF. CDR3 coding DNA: TGTGCCAGCAGCTCGACCGGGACGAGTAACCACGAGCAGTACTTC.

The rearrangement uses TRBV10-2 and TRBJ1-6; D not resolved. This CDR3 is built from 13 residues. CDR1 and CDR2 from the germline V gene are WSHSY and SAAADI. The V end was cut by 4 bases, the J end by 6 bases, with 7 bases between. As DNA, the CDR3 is TGCGCCAGCAGTGGGGCTGTTAATTCACCCCTCCACTTT. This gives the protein CASSGAVNSPLHF.

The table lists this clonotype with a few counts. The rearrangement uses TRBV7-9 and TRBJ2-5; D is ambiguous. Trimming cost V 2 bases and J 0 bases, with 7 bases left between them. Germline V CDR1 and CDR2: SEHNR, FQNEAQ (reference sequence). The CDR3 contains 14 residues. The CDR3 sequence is CASSLTRNQETQYF. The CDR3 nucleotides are TGTGCCAGCAGCTTAACAAGGAACCAAGAGACCCAGTACTTC.

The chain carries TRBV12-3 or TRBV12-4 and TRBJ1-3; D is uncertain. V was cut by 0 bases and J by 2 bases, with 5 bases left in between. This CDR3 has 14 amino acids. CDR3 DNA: TGTGCCAGCAGTTTAGCCGGGGCTGGAAACACCATATATTTT. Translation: CASSLAGAGNTIYF.

For the CDR3, the DNA is TGTGCCAGCAGTCAGACTAGTAGAGTCACAGATACGCAGTATTTT. Translation: CASSQTSRVTDTQYF. This chain connects TRBV6-4 to TRBJ2-3; D possibly corresponds to TRBD2 (6 bases). The ends were cut back, 5 bases at V and 2 bases at J, with 14 bases in the middle. Looked up from germline, CDR1 is MRHNA and CDR2 is SNTAGT. This CDR3 is built from 15 residues.

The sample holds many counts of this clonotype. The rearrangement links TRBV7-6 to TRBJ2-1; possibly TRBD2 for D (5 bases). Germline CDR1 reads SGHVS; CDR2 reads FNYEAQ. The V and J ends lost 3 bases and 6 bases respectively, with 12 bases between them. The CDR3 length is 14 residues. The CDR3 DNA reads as TGTGCCAGCAGCTTTGGACTCAATATCAATGAGCAGTTCTTC. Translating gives CASSFGLNINEQFF.